In its sample, the clone carrying this T cell receptor beta chain was seen many times. Its cognate antigen is unknown. Germline V gene sequence: CDR1 MDHEN, CDR2 SYDVKM. With 6 bases removed from V and 0 bases from J, the gap between germline ends came to 9 bases. CDR3 length: 14 amino acids. The sample is drawn from a study of blood T cells in healthy people across ages. Notes on the study in general: The long-lived group displayed more naive CD4+ cells, plus higher diversity, than the aged donors did.

For the second PCR, which ran for 7 to 11 cycles, a sample-barcoded 5' primer and a J-beta primer mix were used. TCRdb re-analysed the 5' RACE reads in MiXCR, keeping a single row per CDR3 protein. Among approximately 680,000 distinct CDR3 sequences listed, roughly 32% were seen once. Every donor provided 7.5 to 10 milliliters of peripheral blood. This clonotype was sampled from a woman older than 75 in good health. This chain links TRBV28 with TRBJ2-1; D call uncertain. What was sequenced was blood. The CDR3 is CASSRSGSYNEQFF. CDR3 in DNA: TGTGCCAGCAGCCGTTCGGGCTCCTACAATGAGCAGTTCTTC.